These 21 T cell receptor beta chains were sequenced from one sample in a study of siplizumab effects on memory and regulatory T cells. Only in-frame clones appear in the TCRdb table, and some are missing; sequencing was by immunoSEQ multiplex PCR. The data contain some 100,000 clones, roughly nine tenths of them singletons. The sample consisted of Tregs sorted from blood. Receptor source: a human donor in good health.

The chain carries TRBV6-1 and TRBJ2-7; the D gene could be TRBD1 or TRBD2 (5 bases each). The germline gives CDR1 MNHNS, CDR2 SASEGT. Trimming took 6 bases from V and 2 from J, leaving 11 bases between them. The CDR3 has 13 residues. This CDR3 reads CASSRGRAYEQYF. The CDR3 DNA follows: TGTGCCAGCAGCCGGGGACGGGCCTACGAGCAGTACTTC.

The chain couples TRBV19 to TRBJ1-5; 8 positions match TRBD1. The CDR3 extends over 13 amino acids. With V trimmed by 7 bases and J by 5 bases, 4 bases remained unmatched. The germline gives CDR1 LNHDA, CDR2 SQIVND (reference sequence). In nucleotides, the CDR3 is TGTGCCAGTACTCGACAGGGGTATCAGCCCCAGCATTTT. It specifies CASTRQGYQPQHF. The entire variable domain, with the rest obtained from reference TRBV19 and TRBJ1-5, is as follows: DGGITQSPKYLFRKEGQNVTLSCEQNLNHDAMYWYRQDPGQGLRLIYYSQIVNDFQKGDIAEGYSVSREKKESFPLTVTSAQKNPTAFYLCASTRQGYQPQHFGDGTRLSIL.

This chain uses TRBV10-3 with TRBJ2-1; D is unresolved. The CDR3 consists of 15 residues. From germline, CDR1 is ENHRY and CDR2 SYGVKD. Trimming left V 10 bases short and J 4 bases short, with 20 bases between. The CDR3 DNA reads TGTGCCACTGCTGGGGTGACCATCGGGTACAATGAGCAGTTCTTC. As protein: CATAGVTIGYNEQFF.

V gene TRBV11-2 combines with J gene TRBJ1-1; D call uncertain. This CDR3 comprises 12 residues. Trimming took off 2 bases at V and 1 base at J, with 2 bases between the two ends. Germline assignment: CDR1 SGHAT and CDR2 FQNNGV. The CDR3 region is CASSLRNTEAFF. The DNA of the CDR3 is TGTGCCAGCAGCTTAAGGAACACTGAAGCTTTCTTT.

The chain has TRBV7-2 and TRBJ1-5; possibly TRBD1 for D (6 bases). The germline V gene has CDR1 SGHTA and CDR2 FQGNSA. V dropped 5 bases and J dropped 4 bases, with 12 bases sitting between them. The CDR3 extends over 14 amino acids. The CDR3 region is CASSPGQKNQPQHF. Here the CDR3 DNA reads TGTGCCAGCAGCCCCGGACAGAAGAATCAGCCCCAGCATTTT.

The chain employs TRBV6-6 and TRBJ2-5, with 7 bases aligning to TRBD2. Germline V gene lookup returns CDR1 MNHNY and CDR2 SVGAGI (reference sequence). This CDR3 comprises 14 residues. The V segment lost 2 bases and the J segment 2 bases; nucleotides outside the gene matches: 2. The CDR3 region has the DNA TGTGCCAGCAGTTACGGTAGCGGGCAAGAGACCCAGTACTTC. Its translation is CASSYGSGQETQYF.

V gene TRBV5-1 combines with J gene TRBJ2-5, with D tentatively TRBD1 (5 bases). The CDR3 is made up of 14 amino acids. Per the germline V gene, CDR1 is SGHRS and CDR2 is YFSETQ. Trimming left V 1 base short and J 4 bases short, with 11 bases between. CDR3 sequence (DNA): TGCGCCAGCAGCTTGCTTGGGGCTGGAGAGACCCAGTACTTC. It translates to CASSLLGAGETQYF.

This clone came up once. V is TRBV4-1 and J is TRBJ1-1; D call uncertain. CDR3 size: 15 residues. Germline V CDR1 and CDR2: MGHRA, YSYEKL. V gave up 6 bases and J gave up 4 bases, with 18 bases separating them. The CDR3 nucleotides are TGCGCCAGCAGTCGGGAGCTGGCGGCGAGCACTGAAGCTTTCTTT. Protein product: CASSRELAASTEAFF.

A few counts support this clone. The V gene is TRBV19, the J gene TRBJ1-2; perhaps TRBD1 as D (6 bases). Germline CDR1 LNHDA, CDR2 SQIVND (reference sequence). V was clipped by 5 bases and J by 4 bases, with 17 bases between them. The CDR3 has 15 amino acids. CDR3 loop: CASSPPRRDTYGYTF. The CDR3 coding sequence is TGTGCCAGTAGTCCGCCCCGGAGGGACACCTATGGCTACACCTTC.

This clone has only a few counts. V is TRBV19 and J is TRBJ1-2, with D unresolved. Trimming took off 6 bases at V and 2 bases at J, with 7 bases between the two ends. Germline assignment: CDR1 LNHDA and CDR2 SQIVND (reference sequence). The CDR3 totals 12 residues. CDR3 nucleotide sequence: TGTGCCAGTAGGAACCAGAACTATGGCTACACCTTC. It is translated as CASRNQNYGYTF.

The CDR3 reads CASPLDHPRAGELFF. DNA of the CDR3: TGTGCCAGCCCCCTCGACCATCCCCGCGCCGGGGAGCTGTTTTTT. V usage is TRBV11-3 and J usage is TRBJ2-2; D is ambiguous. The V end lost 8 bases, the J end lost 6 bases, and 19 bases lay between the germline ends. Germline lookup yields CDR1 SGHNT and CDR2 YENEEA. The CDR3 length is 15 residues. Filled out from reference TRBV11-3 and TRBJ2-2, the complete variable domain reads EAGVVQSPRYKIIEKKQPVAFWCNPISGHNTLYWYLQNLGQGPELLIRYENEEAVDDSQLPKDRFSAERLKGVDSTLKIQPAELGDSAVYLCASPLDHPRAGELFFGEGSRLTVL.

The chain recombines TRBV6-1 with TRBJ2-2, with 7 bases matching TRBD2. This CDR3 comprises 18 residues. The V segment lost 2 bases and the J segment 1 base; nucleotides outside the gene matches: 10. Germline V lookup: CDR1 MNHNS, CDR2 SASEGT. The CDR3 DNA follows: TGTGCCAGCAGTGAATTTGTTAGCGGGTTATTGAACACCGGGGAGCTGTTTTTT. Translated, it gives CASSEFVSGLLNTGELFF.

This rearrangement joins TRBV19 to TRBJ2-2, with D possibly matching TRBD1 (6 bases). Trimming cost V 7 bases and J 0 bases, with 18 bases left between them. The CDR3 runs to 17 residues. Looked up from germline, CDR1 is LNHDA and CDR2 is SQIVND (reference sequence). CDR3: CASTPPDSSPNTGELFF. The CDR3 DNA reads as TGTGCCAGTACCCCACCGGACAGTAGCCCGAACACCGGGGAGCTGTTTTTT.

This chain uses TRBV18 with TRBJ2-3; 10 nucleotides agree with TRBD2. Trimming removed 6 bases from V and 3 bases from J; junction bases left unmatched: 12. Germline V lookup: CDR1 KGHSH, CDR2 LQKENI. The length of the CDR3 is 17 residues. CDR3 coding DNA: TGTGCCAGCTCGGAATTTACTAGCGGGACTGGTACAGATACGCAGTATTTT. Translation gives CASSEFTSGTGTDTQYF. The whole variable domain, filled in from reference TRBV18 and TRBJ2-3, reads NAGVMQNPRHLVRRRGQEARLRCSPMKGHSHVYWYRQLPEEGLKFMVYLQKENIIDESGMPKERFSAEFPKEGPSILRIQQVVRGDSAAYFCASSEFTSGTGTDTQYFGPGTRLTVL.

V and J are TRBV7-9 and TRBJ2-7, with unresolved D. CDR3 size: 14 residues. V was pared by 5 bases and J by 2 bases, with 13 bases between. Germline CDR1 and CDR2: SEHNR and FQNEAQ (reference sequence). The CDR3 region is CASSPRASAYEQYF. As DNA, the CDR3 is TGTGCCAGCAGCCCTAGGGCGTCAGCCTACGAGCAGTACTTC.

The chain employs TRBV21-1 and TRBJ2-7; the table's TRBD2 call for D was not verified on the DNA. TRBV21-1 counts as a pseudogene. This CDR3 region has 17 residues. The CDR3 spells CASSKDDWNGLSYEQYF. The CDR3 nucleotides are TGTGCCAGCAGCAAAGATGATTGGAACGGGTTGTCCTACGAGCAGTACTTC.

This clone was seen a handful of times. The V call is TRBV11-2, the J call TRBJ2-7; TRBD2 might be the D (5 bases). Germline assignment: CDR1 SGHAT and CDR2 FQNNGV. The CDR3 runs to 13 residues. Trimming removed 5 bases from V and 2 bases from J, with 10 bases in between. The CDR3 here is CASSPEGPYEQYF. The CDR3 DNA is TGTGCCAGCAGCCCCGAGGGTCCCTACGAGCAGTACTTC.

In this sample, this clone turned up a few times. Here the CDR3 DNA reads TGTGCCAGCAGGGCCCTCGGGGAGGGGGCGGGTGGCTACACCTTC. Its protein is CASRALGEGAGGYTF. The chain recombines TRBV6-1 with TRBJ1-2; 7 positions match TRBD1. The CDR3 extends over 15 amino acids. Germline V gene lookup returns CDR1 MNHNS and CDR2 SASEGT. The trim removed 6 bases at V and 7 bases at J, leaving 14 bases unmatched.

The chain joins TRBV6-5 to TRBJ2-3, with 8 bases lining up with TRBD1. The germline V gene has CDR1 MNHEY and CDR2 SVGAGI. The CDR3 sequence is 14 residues long. V lost 0 bases to trimming and J lost 5 bases; unmatched junction nucleotides: 1. CDR3 amino acids: CASSYSTGVDTQYF. In nucleotides, the CDR3 is TGTGCCAGCAGTTACTCGACAGGGGTAGATACGCAGTATTTT.

The CDR3 nucleotides are TGTGCCAGCAGTTACACTCTGGGCAGGGGGCATAGTGGCTACACCTTC. Amino acids: CASSYTLGRGHSGYTF. The chain is built from TRBV6-5 and TRBJ1-2, with 8 bases that match TRBD1. This CDR3 comprises 16 residues. With V trimmed by 2 bases and J by 7 bases, 12 bases remained unmatched. Germline V gene lookup returns CDR1 MNHEY and CDR2 SVGAGI.

The V gene is TRBV30, the J gene TRBJ2-3; D gene unclear. The CDR3 contains 11 residues. Germline values: CDR1 GTSNPN, CDR2 SVGIG (reference sequence). With 3 bases removed from V and 6 bases from J, the gap between germline ends came to 7 bases. In DNA form, the CDR3 reads TGTGCCTGGAGGTTTTTGGATACGCAGTATTTT. Its translation is CAWRFLDTQYF.